This T cell receptor beta chain comes out of a study of identical twins listed by TCRdb under 2016. In the study overall: The study deep-sequenced TCR alpha and beta repertoires from monozygotic twins, unrelated adults of various ages and cord blood to test whether fetal clonotypes persist. Replicate twin experiments were performed at different times using different library preparation protocols to rule out contamination. Broader findings and caveats from the paper: Excess twin sharing in beta out-of-frame sequences was weaker because fewer shared sequences lowered the signal-to-noise ratio. Abundant cord blood beta clonotypes had fewer insertions, young adult naive repertoires showed a similar but weaker trend, and memory repertoires showed no such trend. Zero-insertion analyses could be partly confounded by invariant T cells such as MAIT and iNKT, although diverse VJ usage argued against such confounding for most clonotypes. Because the same donors could not be followed over many years, the conclusions depended on cross-sectional statistical analysis. Out-of-frame TCR alpha sequences shared between twins showed an excess of low generation-probability sequences compared with coincidental sharing between unrelated individuals. In monozygotic twins, recombination models systematically underestimated out-of-frame TCR alpha sharing, but the models matched the sharing seen between unrelated individuals.

The library was generated by 5' RACE. Sequencer: Illumina HiSeq 2000. Template switching added a universal primer binding site, and the final cDNA carried a unique molecular identifier that allowed TCR cDNA molecules to be counted accurately. Specific primers in the conserved constant-segment region were used to synthesize first-strand cDNA for the TCR alpha and beta chains. To control for contamination, every cDNA library carried two barcodes: a SMART-Mk sample barcode plus Illumina barcodes. TruSeq adapter sequences and Illumina sample barcodes were added in two successive PCR steps. Sequencing of the TCR alpha and beta cDNA libraries was done on the Illumina HiSeq platform using custom primers. Under the source paper's analysis protocol: MiGEC was used to process raw reads and extract unique molecular identifiers, and MiXCR was used to find CDR3 positions. For each individual, recombination models were inferred using an EM algorithm with the repgenHMM and IGoR tools. The analysis of shared clonotypes was done with the tcR package in R, with sharing normalized by the product of cloneset sizes. To study raw recombination free of thymic and clonal selection effects, out-of-frame nonproductive sequences were analyzed. TCRdb ran its own pipeline on the public reads, namely fastp trimming at Q25 and MiXCR clone calling, and kept in-frame beta chains. Every CDR3 protein is listed once, alongside the most common genes and DNA of its rows. For this entry, the V and J calls and clone size follow TCRdb and not the study's own pipeline. The sample has about 490,000 distinct CDR3 sequences on record, 13% to 15% of them singletons. Jointly, the top ten make up roughly 0.43% of the sample.

As to this clonotype: Its antigen specificity is not known. Nothing much larger sits one base from this clone, and base qualities are not available.

V loses 6 bases at its end and J loses 4 bases; junction bases beyond the gene matches: 13. The CDR3 holds 16 amino acids from the cysteine to the phenylalanine. Just CDR3 DNA is preserved here, 48 bases in frame from base 1. Looking up the germline V gene (reference sequence) yields CDR1 DFQATT and CDR2 SNEGSKA. All donors were healthy Caucasians. Three pairs of female monozygotic twins, all aged roughly 18 to 29 years, made up the twin cohort. CD4+ and CD8+ T cell populations were isolated with positive isolation kits from Invitrogen. The same data also contributed to another study, on yellow fever vaccine responses in identical twins. The second paper further reports: According to the authors, the vaccine-induced T cell response in identical twins seemed to be partly convergent and partly specific to each individual. In identical twins, the study followed T cell clones that responded to the vaccine with precision.

This chain is built from TRBV20-1 and TRBJ2-7; the central 12 bases match TRBD2. This TCR came from a woman aged 18-29 years in good health. Sequences were obtained from CD4+ T cells sorted from blood. The DNA reads TGCAGTGCCCGCCCGATTCGACTAGCGGGAGTGTACGAGCAGTACTTC. This codes for CSARPIRLAGVYEQYF.